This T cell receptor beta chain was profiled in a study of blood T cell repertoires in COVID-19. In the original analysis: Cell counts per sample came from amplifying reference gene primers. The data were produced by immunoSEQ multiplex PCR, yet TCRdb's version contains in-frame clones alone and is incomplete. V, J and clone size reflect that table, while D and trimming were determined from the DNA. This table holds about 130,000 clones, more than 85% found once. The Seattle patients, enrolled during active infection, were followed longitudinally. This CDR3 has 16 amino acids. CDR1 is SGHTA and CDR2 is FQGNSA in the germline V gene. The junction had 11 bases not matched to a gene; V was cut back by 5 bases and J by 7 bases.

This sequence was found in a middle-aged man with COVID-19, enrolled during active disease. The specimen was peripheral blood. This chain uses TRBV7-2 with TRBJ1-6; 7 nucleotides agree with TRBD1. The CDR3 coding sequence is TGTGCCAGCAGCCTAGGACAGGAAGCTCTAAATTCACCCCTCCACTTT. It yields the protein CASSLGQEALNSPLHF.